Only a few counts were recorded for the clone carrying this T cell receptor beta chain. Its antigen is not identified. The junction does not match germline at one end; this may be a read error. These data originate in a study of tumor-infiltrating lymphocytes in primary liver carcinoma. Study-level background: These patients were men and women whose ages were 30 to 69 years. Each of the growths was stage T1-T3 N0M0, extending roughly 4 to 10 cm across.

Looked up from germline, CDR1 is SGHNT and CDR2 is YENEEA. The CDR3 totals 15 residues. It was from roughly 20-30 mg of unsorted bulk tissue that RNA and DNA were co-extracted. Broader study findings: Blood's top-250-clone fraction was significantly lower than that of tumors (p = 0.039). Roughly 7.5-24% of top clones, and no more, occurred in all five tumor regions.

Making TCR beta cDNA involved 400 to 600 ng total RNA and a constant-region primer. Nested multiplex PCR, run for three rounds with slightly modified ARM-PCR, yielded TCR beta libraries. A C-beta reverse primer and TRBV1-TRBV30 forward primers served in each of the first two PCR rounds, at ten to eleven cycles apiece. TCRdb ran MiXCR on the multiplex PCR reads and lists one entry per CDR3 protein. The data contain fewer than 40,000 distinct CDR3 sequences, around 70% of them singletons. The specimen sequenced was liver tumor tissue from sampling region 3. Subset reported: tumor region T3, left-lateral pole. This TCR came from a woman in her 30s with primary liver carcinoma and hepatitis B virus infection. The rearrangement joins TRBV11-3 to TRBJ2-7; D tentatively fits TRBD1 or TRBD2 (5 bases each). CDR3 residues: CASSPGTWGNYEQYF. The CDR3 region has the DNA TGTGCCAGCAGCCCCGGGACGTGGGGCAACTACGAGCAGTATTTC.